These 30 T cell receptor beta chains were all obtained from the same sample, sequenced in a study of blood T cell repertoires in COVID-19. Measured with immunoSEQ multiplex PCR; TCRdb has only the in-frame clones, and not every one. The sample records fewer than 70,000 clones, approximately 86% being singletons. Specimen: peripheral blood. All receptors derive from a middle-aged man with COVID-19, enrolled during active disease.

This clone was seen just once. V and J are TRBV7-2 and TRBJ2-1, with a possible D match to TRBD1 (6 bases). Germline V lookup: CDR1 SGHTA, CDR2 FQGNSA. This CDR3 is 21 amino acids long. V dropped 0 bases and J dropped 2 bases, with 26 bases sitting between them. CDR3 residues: CASSLANITRRSDRTYNEQFF. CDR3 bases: TGTGCCAGCAGCTTAGCGAACATTACCCGGAGGAGCGACAGGACCTACAATGAGCAGTTCTTC.

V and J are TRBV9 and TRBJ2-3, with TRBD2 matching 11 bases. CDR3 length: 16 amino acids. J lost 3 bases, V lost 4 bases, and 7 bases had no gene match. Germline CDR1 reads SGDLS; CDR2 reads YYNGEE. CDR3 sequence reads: CASSIYASGGTDTQYF. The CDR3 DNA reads TGTGCCAGCAGCATATACGCTAGCGGGGGGACAGATACGCAGTATTTT.

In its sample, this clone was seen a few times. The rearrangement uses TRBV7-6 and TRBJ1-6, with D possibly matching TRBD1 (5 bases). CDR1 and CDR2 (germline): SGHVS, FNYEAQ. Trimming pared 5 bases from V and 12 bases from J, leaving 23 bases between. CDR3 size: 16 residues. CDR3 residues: CASSPQAGGSLIPLHF. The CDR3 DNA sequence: TGTGCCAGCAGCCCACAAGCGGGGGGATCCTTGATACCCCTCCACTTT.

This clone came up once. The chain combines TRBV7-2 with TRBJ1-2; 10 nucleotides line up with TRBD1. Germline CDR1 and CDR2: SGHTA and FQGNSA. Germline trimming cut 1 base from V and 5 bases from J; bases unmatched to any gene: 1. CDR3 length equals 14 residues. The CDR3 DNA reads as TGTGCCAGCAGCTTAGGACAGGGGGCATATGGCTACACCTTC. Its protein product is CASSLGQGAYGYTF.

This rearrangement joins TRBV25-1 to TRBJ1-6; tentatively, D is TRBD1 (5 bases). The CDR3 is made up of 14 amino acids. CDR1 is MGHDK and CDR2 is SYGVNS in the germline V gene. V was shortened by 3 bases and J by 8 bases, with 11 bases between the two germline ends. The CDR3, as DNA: TGTGCCAGCAGTGATACCAGGGCTCATTCACCCCTCCACTTT. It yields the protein CASSDTRAHSPLHF.

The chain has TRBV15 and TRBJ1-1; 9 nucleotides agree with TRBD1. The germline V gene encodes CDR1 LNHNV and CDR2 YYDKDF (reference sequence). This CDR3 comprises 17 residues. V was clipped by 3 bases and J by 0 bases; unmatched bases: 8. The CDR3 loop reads CATSRGRNRGLNTEAFF. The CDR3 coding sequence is TGTGCCACCAGCAGGGGTCGGAACAGGGGGCTGAACACTGAAGCTTTCTTT.

Written as DNA, the CDR3 is TGTGCCAGCAGTTCCCGGGCTGAAGCTTTCTTT. The encoded protein is CASSSRAEAFF. The chain couples TRBV6-5 to TRBJ1-1; D is unclear. From germline, CDR1 is MNHEY and CDR2 SVGAGI. This CDR3 has 11 amino acids. Trimming removed 4 bases from V and 6 bases from J, with 6 bases in between.

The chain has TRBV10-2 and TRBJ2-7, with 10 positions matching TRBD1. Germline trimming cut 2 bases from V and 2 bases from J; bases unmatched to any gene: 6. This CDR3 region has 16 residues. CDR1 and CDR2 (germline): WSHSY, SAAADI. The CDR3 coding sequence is TGCGCCAGCAGTGAGCCCGGGACAGGGGACCCCTACGAGCAGTACTTC. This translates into CASSEPGTGDPYEQYF.

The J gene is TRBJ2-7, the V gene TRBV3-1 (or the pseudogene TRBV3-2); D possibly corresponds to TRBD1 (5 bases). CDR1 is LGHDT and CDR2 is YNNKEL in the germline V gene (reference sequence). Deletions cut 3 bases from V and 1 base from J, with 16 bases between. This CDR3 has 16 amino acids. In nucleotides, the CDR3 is TGTGCCAGCAGCCACTATACAGGCCCAATTTCCTACGAGCAGTACTTC. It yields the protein CASSHYTGPISYEQYF.

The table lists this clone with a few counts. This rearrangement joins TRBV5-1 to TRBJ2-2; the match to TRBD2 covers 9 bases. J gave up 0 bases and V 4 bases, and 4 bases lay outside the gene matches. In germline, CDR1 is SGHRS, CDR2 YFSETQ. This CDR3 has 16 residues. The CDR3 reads CASSPGLAPNTGELFF. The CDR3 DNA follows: TGCGCCAGCAGCCCGGGACTAGCCCCGAACACCGGGGAGCTGTTTTTT.

CDR3 region: CASSPAGGRSGELFF. DNA for the CDR3: TGTGCCAGCAGCCCGGCGGGGGGCCGATCCGGGGAGCTGTTTTTT. This sequence joins TRBV6-5 and TRBJ2-2; 8 nucleotides align to TRBD2. The junction had 9 bases not matched to a gene; V was cut back by 6 bases and J by 6 bases. Germline V gene data show CDR1 as MNHEY and CDR2 as SVGAGI. This CDR3 spans 15 amino acids.

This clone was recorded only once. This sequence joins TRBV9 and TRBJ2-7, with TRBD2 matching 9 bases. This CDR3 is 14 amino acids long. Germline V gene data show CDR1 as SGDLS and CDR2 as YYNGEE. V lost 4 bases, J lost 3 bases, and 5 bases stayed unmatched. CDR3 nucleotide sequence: TGTGCCAGCAGCCCAGCGGGGGGCGTCTACGAGCAGTACTTC. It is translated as CASSPAGGVYEQYF.

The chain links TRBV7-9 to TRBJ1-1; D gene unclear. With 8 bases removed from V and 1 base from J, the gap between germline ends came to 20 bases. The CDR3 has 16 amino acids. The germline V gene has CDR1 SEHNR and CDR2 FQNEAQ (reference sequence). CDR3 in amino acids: CASGLPSGRKNTEAFF. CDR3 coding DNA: TGTGCCAGCGGACTACCCTCTGGACGGAAGAACACTGAAGCTTTCTTT.

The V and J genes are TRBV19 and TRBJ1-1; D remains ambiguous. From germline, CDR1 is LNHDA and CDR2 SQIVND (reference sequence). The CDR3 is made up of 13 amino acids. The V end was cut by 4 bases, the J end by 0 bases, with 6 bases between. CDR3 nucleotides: TGTGCCAGTAGTACTCCGGTGAACACTGAAGCTTTCTTT. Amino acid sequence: CASSTPVNTEAFF.

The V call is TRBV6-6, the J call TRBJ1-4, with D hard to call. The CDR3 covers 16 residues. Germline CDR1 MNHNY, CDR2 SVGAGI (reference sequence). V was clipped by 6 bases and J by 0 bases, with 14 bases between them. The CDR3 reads CASSGTQRATNEKLFF. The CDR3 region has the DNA TGTGCCAGCAGCGGTACACAGAGGGCAACTAATGAAAAACTGTTTTTT.

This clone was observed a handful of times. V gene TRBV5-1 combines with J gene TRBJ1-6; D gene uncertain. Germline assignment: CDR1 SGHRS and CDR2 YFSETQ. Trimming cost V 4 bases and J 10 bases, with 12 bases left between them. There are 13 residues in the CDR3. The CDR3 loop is CASSLSGRSPLHF. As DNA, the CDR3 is TGCGCCAGCAGCCTGTCAGGAAGATCACCCCTCCACTTT.

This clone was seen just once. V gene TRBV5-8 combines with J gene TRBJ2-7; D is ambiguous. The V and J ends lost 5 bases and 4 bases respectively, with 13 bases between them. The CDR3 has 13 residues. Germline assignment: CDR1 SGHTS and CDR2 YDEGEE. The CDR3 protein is CASRTGYGYEQYF. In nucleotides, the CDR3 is TGTGCCAGCAGAACCGGGTACGGGTACGAGCAGTACTTC. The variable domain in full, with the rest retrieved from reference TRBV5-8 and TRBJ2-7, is EAGVTQSPTHLIKTRGQQATLRCSPISGHTSVYWYQQALGLGLQFLLWYDEGEERNRGNFPPRFSGRQFPNYSSELNVNALELEDSALYLCASRTGYGYEQYFGPGTRLTVT.

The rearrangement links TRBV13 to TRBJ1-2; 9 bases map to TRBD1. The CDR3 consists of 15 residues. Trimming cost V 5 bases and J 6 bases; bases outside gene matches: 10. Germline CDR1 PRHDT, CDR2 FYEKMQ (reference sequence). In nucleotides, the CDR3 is TGTGCCAGCAGCCGCCGGGACAGGGAGTCGAATGGCTACACCTTC. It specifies CASSRRDRESNGYTF. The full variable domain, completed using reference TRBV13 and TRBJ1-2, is AAGVIQSPRHLIKEKRETATLKCYPIPRHDTVYWYQQGPGQDPQFLISFYEKMQSDKGSIPDRFSAQQFSDYHSELNMSSLELGDSALYFCASSRRDRESNGYTFGSGTRLTVV.

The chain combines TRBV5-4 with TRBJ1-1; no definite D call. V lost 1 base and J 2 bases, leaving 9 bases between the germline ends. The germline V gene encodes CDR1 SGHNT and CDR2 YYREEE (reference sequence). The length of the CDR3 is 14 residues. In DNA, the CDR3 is TGTGCCAGCAGCTTGAGCCAGGCTAACACTGAAGCTTTCTTT. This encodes CASSLSQANTEAFF. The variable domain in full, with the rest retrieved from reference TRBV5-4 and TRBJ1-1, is ETGVTQSPTHLIKTRGQQVTLRCSSQSGHNTVSWYQQALGQGPQFIFQYYREEENGRGNFPPRFSGLQFPNYSSELNVNALELDDSALYLCASSLSQANTEAFFGQGTRLTVV.

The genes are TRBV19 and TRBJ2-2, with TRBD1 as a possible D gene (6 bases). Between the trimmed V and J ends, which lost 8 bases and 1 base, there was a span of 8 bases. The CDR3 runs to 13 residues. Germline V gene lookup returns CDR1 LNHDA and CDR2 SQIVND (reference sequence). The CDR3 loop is CASAQGNTGELFF. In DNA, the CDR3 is TGTGCCAGTGCACAGGGGAACACCGGGGAGCTGTTTTTT.

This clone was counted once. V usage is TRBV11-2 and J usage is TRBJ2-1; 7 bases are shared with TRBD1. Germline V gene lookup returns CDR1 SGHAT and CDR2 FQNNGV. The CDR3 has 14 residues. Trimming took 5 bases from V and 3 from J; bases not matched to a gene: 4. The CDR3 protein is CASSVGQIYNEQFF. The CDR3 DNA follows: TGTGCCAGCAGCGTGGGACAGATCTACAATGAGCAGTTCTTC.

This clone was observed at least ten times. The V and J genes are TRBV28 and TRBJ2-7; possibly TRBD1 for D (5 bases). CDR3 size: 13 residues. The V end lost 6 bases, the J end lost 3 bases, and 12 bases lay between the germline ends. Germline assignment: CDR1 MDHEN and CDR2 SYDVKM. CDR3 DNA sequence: TGTGCCAGCAGGTACAACGGACACTACGAGCAGTACTTC. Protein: CASRYNGHYEQYF.

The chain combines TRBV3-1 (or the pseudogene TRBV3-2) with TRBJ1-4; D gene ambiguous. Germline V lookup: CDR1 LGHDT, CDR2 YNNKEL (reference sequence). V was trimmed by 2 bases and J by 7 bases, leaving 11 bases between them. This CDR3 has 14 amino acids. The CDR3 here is CASSQQQLTEKLFF. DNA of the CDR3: TGTGCCAGCAGCCAACAACAGCTAACTGAAAAACTGTTTTTT.

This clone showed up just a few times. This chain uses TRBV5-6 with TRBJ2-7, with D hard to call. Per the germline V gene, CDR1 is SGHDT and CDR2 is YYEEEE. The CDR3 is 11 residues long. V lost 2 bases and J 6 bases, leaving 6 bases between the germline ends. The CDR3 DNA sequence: TGTGCCAGCAGCTTCATCCCCGAGCAGTACTTC. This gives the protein CASSFIPEQYF.

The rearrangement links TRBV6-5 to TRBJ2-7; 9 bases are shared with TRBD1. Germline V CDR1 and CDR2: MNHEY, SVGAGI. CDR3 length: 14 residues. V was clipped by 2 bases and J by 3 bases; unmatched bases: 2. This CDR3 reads CASSYLGQGYEQYF. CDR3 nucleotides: TGTGCCAGCAGTTACCTGGGACAGGGCTACGAGCAGTACTTC.

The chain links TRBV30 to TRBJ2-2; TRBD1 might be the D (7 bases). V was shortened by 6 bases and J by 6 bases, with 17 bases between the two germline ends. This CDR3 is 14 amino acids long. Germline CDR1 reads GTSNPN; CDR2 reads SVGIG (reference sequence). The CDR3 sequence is CACQGEAFAGELFF. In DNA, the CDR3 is TGTGCCTGTCAGGGGGAGGCGTTCGCCGGGGAGCTGTTTTTT.

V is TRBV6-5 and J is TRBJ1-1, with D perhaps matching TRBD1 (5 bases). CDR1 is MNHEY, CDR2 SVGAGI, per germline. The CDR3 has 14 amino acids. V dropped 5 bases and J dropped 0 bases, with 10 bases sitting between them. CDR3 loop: CASSPLTVNTEAFF. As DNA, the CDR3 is TGTGCCAGCAGTCCCCTGACAGTGAACACTGAAGCTTTCTTT.

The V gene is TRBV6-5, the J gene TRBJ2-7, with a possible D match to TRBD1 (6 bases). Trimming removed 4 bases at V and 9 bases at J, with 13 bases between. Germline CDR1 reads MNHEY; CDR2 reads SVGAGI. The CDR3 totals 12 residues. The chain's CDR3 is CASSFGQPAQYF. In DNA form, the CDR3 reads TGTGCCAGCAGTTTCGGACAGCCCGCGCAGTACTTC.

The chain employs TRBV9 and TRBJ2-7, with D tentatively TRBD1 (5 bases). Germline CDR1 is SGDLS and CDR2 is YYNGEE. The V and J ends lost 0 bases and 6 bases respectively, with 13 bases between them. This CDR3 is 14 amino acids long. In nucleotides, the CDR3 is TGTGCCAGCAGCGTAGCTAGGTGGGGCGGCGAGCAGTACTTC. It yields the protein CASSVARWGGEQYF.

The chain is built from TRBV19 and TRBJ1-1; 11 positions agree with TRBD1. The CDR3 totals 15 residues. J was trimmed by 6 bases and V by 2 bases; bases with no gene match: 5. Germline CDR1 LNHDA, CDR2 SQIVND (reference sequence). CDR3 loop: CASSIRTGGIAEAFF. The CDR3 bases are TGTGCCAGTAGTATAAGGACAGGGGGCATCGCTGAAGCTTTCTTT.